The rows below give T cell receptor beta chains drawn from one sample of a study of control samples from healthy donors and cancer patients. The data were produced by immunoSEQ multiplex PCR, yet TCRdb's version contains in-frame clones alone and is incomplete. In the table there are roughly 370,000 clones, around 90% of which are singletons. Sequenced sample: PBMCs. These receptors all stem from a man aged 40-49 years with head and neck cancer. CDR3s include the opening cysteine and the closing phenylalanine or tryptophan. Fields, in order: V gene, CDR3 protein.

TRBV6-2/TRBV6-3,CASSFGQTYEQYF
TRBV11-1,CASSPGQGWTEAFF
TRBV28,CASTPPRQSSTDTQYF
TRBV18,CASSPTLAGSRNEQFF
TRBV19,CASSIVGARGQGSNQPQHF
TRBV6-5,CASSYAENYGYTF
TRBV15,CATSRGGGVSYEQYF
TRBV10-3,CAISEAYNEQFF
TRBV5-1,CASSIRQGRDTEAFF
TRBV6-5,CASSSSGRGETQYF
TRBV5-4,CASSSPQGTYEQYF
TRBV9,CASSVDEKSPLHF
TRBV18,CASSPAGHYNEQFF
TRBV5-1,CASSSERETQYF
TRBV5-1,CASSLTDAGGYTEAFF
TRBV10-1,CASSVTTAQETQYF
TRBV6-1,CASSEARPSGGQGTQYF
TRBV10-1,CASSEFQGGRETQYF
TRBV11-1,CASTPSGSSYEQYF
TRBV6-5,CASSQGDRVVYF
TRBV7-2,CASSPPVVGVTEAFF
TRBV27,CASSFGPYTEAFF
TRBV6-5,CASHWGGYTF
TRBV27,CASSLVRDIYSNQPQHF
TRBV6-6,CASRPPGEGANTEAFF
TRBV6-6,CASSYSPGDNSPLHF
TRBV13,CASSLAGSGGAYEQYF
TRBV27,CASRDRGNTEAFF
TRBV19,CASSGSSYNEQFF
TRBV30,CAWTEGRGFNQPQHF
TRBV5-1,CASSPTAGELFF
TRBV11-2,CASRRSTQNTEAFF
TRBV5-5,CASSFGDRGNEKLFF
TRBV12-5,CASGWADGHNSPLHF
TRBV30,CAWSTGGVAFF
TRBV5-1,CASSLDSGTGGSPLHF
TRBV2,CASSDWTAMNTEAFF
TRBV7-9,CASSKSQGREQYF
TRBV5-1,CASSLVTGATGELFF
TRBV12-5,CASGLVPLQVAAKPDSYNEQFF